This TCR beta chain was identified during a study of blood T cell repertoires in COVID-19. This clone was recorded a few times. This sample includes further DNA sequences coding for the same CDR3. V shed 0 bases, J shed 8 bases, and the junction held 7 bases outside the gene matches. The CDR3 contains 14 residues. The germline gives CDR1 SGHRS, CDR2 YFSETQ. TCRdb's copy holds only in-frame clones and misses some; the assay was immunoSEQ multiplex PCR. This table holds hundreds of thousands of clones, 84% found once. Sequencing was carried out using peripheral blood. This chain links TRBV5-1 with TRBJ1-2; 7 positions agree with TRBD1. The source is a woman older than 75 with active or convalescent COVID-19. This CDR3 reads CASSLGQGVYGYTF. The CDR3 nucleotides are TGCGCCAGCAGCTTGGGACAGGGAGTGTACGGCTACACCTTC. The variable domain in full, completed from reference TRBV5-1 and TRBJ1-2, reads KAGVTQTPRYLIKTRGQQVTLSCSPISGHRSVSWYQQTPGQGLQFLFEYFSETQRNKGNFPGRFSGRQFSNSRSEMNVSTLELGDSALYLCASSLGQGVYGYTFGSGTRLTVV.